Here is one T cell receptor beta chain with its context. The antigen is unknown. Produced via immunoSEQ multiplex PCR; TCRdb's table is partial and in-frame only. This repertoire shows fewer than 250,000 clones, 85% to 95% found once; its top ten account for roughly 1%. These data originate in a study of T cell responses to AZD1222 COVID-19 vaccine. CDR1 is MNHNS and CDR2 is SASEGT in the germline V gene. The V gene lost 1 base and the J gene lost 2 bases, with 8 bases spanning the gap. The CDR3 spans 14 residues. General study results and limits: Regions 160-218 and 743-854 held dominance among vaccine-associated CD4 TCRs, which spanned spike. Targeting of unmutated variant regions was reportedly seen in nearly half of spike-specific TCRs. An increase in Spike-specific TCR breadth and depth was observed after two AZD1222 doses. Possibly, clonal diversity was underestimated; donors were largely white British and included more females.

V usage is TRBV6-1 and J usage is TRBJ1-2, with D unclear. This specimen was peripheral blood, taken on day 0 of MenACWY control vaccination. The sequence came from an adult in good health. CDR3 sequence reads: CASSEEVTNYGYTF. CDR3 in DNA: TGTGCCAGCAGTGAAGAAGTAACCAACTATGGCTACACCTTC.